This T cell receptor (beta chain) was recovered during a study of T cell changes during pregnancy in multiple sclerosis (dated by TCRdb to about 2019). Looking at the study overall: In women with multiple sclerosis, the researchers looked at how the T cell repertoire shifted as pregnancy progressed.

The CDR3 holds 16 amino acids from the cysteine to the phenylalanine. Of the read, only the CDR3 DNA is kept; its 48 bases are in frame from base 1. From V the trimming removes 0 bases and from J it removes 1 base, while the gene matches leave 3 bases of the junction unaccounted for. Reading the germline V gene (reference sequence) gives CDR1 SGHNT and CDR2 YYREEE. As for this clone: Which antigen it targets is not known. Qualities for individual bases were not recorded, and no much larger clone is one base off.

Receptor libraries were prepared by the immunoSEQ multiplex PCR assay. In its TCRdb copy, this immuneACCESS table keeps in-frame sequences only and misses some clones. Where compared with another copy, unresolved V genes explain less than half of these, and the others have no known cause. The sample yields tens of thousands of clones; approximately 87% were counted once. The leading ten clones occupy roughly 9.5% of the sample. The sequence came from a female donor in good health, enrolled as a control in a pregnancy study. Specimen: peripheral blood, collected after pregnancy. The chain uses TRBV5-4 and TRBJ2-2, with 7 middle bases fitting TRBD1. Read as DNA, the sequence is TGTGCCAGCAGCTTGGGGGGGACAGTGAACACCGGGGAGCTGTTTTTT. Translated, it reads CASSLGGTVNTGELFF.